This is a list of T cell receptor beta chains from one sample in a study of T cell changes during pregnancy in multiple sclerosis. TCRdb keeps only in-frame clones here, not all; method: immunoSEQ multiplex PCR. The profile shows tens of thousands of clones, about 90% of them singletons. The material sequenced was CD4+ T cells from peripheral blood mononuclear cells, taken before pregnancy. The source of these receptors is a female donor with multiple sclerosis, enrolled in a pregnancy study. CDR3s leave out the opening cysteine and the closing phenylalanine or tryptophan. Some rows have no size entry. The others give once, few or many, or a class for an expanded clone.

cdr3_aa: AIGTSGTYNEQF
v_call: TRBV19
clone_size: -
j_call: TRBJ2-1

cdr3_aa: ASSFGGSDNEQF
v_call: TRBV7-9
clone_size: -
j_call: TRBJ2-1

cdr3_aa: ASSLGQMNTEAF
v_call: TRBV5-8
clone_size: -
j_call: TRBJ1-1

cdr3_aa: ASSLNAWTGELF
v_call: TRBV27
clone_size: -
j_call: TRBJ2-2

cdr3_aa: ASSPFLEDEQF
v_call: TRBV7-3
clone_size: -
j_call: TRBJ2-1

cdr3_aa: ATSLTADQPQH
v_call: TRBV6-5
clone_size: -
j_call: TRBJ1-5

cdr3_aa: ASSFPSGSSYNEQF
v_call: TRBV27
clone_size: -
j_call: TRBJ2-1

cdr3_aa: ASSVVAEKLF
v_call: TRBV28
clone_size: -
j_call: TRBJ1-4

cdr3_aa: ASSSRSGGGLFIYNEQF
v_call: TRBV28
clone_size: few
j_call: TRBJ2-1

cdr3_aa: ATSRDLEGKLF
v_call: TRBV15
clone_size: -
j_call: TRBJ1-4

cdr3_aa: ASSGRDFFSEQY
v_call: TRBV6-1
clone_size: -
j_call: TRBJ2-7

cdr3_aa: ASSLDGLYGYT
v_call: TRBV5-1
clone_size: -
j_call: TRBJ1-2

cdr3_aa: ASSSPGLAQF
v_call: TRBV27
clone_size: -
j_call: TRBJ2-1

cdr3_aa: ATSRDPGETQY
v_call: TRBV15
clone_size: -
j_call: TRBJ2-5

cdr3_aa: ASSPTGNRETQY
v_call: TRBV4-2
clone_size: -
j_call: TRBJ2-5

cdr3_aa: ASSLALSFPTGGPRSEAF
v_call: TRBV7-2
clone_size: -
j_call: TRBJ1-1

cdr3_aa: ASSTRLTSLTGELF
v_call: TRBV7-2
clone_size: -
j_call: TRBJ2-2

cdr3_aa: ASRAGTSGSYTNTGELF
v_call: TRBV6-4
clone_size: -
j_call: TRBJ2-2

cdr3_aa: ASSVAWNTGELF
v_call: TRBV9
clone_size: -
j_call: TRBJ2-2

cdr3_aa: ASPKRRTVSYNEQF
v_call: TRBV27
clone_size: -
j_call: TRBJ2-1

cdr3_aa: ASTGTSVSDTQY
v_call: TRBV27
clone_size: -
j_call: TRBJ2-3

cdr3_aa: ASSFAQGIEQF
v_call: TRBV5-1
clone_size: -
j_call: TRBJ2-1

cdr3_aa: AWTTGGLFSYEQY
v_call: TRBV30
clone_size: -
j_call: TRBJ2-7

cdr3_aa: ASSSRGRLNTQY
v_call: TRBV7-2
clone_size: few
j_call: TRBJ2-3

cdr3_aa: ASSLEGRVNSLTEAF
v_call: TRBV7-2
clone_size: -
j_call: TRBJ1-1

cdr3_aa: ASSIPPLAGGPGELF
v_call: TRBV19
clone_size: -
j_call: TRBJ2-2

cdr3_aa: SVVGQQTQY
v_call: TRBV29-1
clone_size: -
j_call: TRBJ2-3

cdr3_aa: ASSPLGGPEKLF
v_call: TRBV18
clone_size: -
j_call: TRBJ1-4

cdr3_aa: ASRIHRVNQPQH
v_call: TRBV28
clone_size: -
j_call: TRBJ1-5

cdr3_aa: ASSYGTSNNEQF
v_call: TRBV6-6
clone_size: few
j_call: TRBJ2-1

cdr3_aa: ASSYRGQNIQY
v_call: TRBV28
clone_size: -
j_call: TRBJ2-4

cdr3_aa: ASRTEFTGELF
v_call: TRBV2
clone_size: -
j_call: TRBJ2-2

cdr3_aa: ASSAPYRGTGELF
v_call: TRBV2
clone_size: -
j_call: TRBJ2-2

cdr3_aa: ASSFPRDSGKAF
v_call: TRBV28
clone_size: -
j_call: TRBJ1-1

cdr3_aa: ARGGIPNRYSGNTIY
v_call: TRBV2
clone_size: -
j_call: TRBJ1-3

cdr3_aa: ASSPGTSQNEQF
v_call: TRBV19
clone_size: -
j_call: TRBJ2-1

cdr3_aa: ASSLGRLAGAHQETQY
v_call: TRBV11-3
clone_size: -
j_call: TRBJ2-5

cdr3_aa: ASSLNANGQGVRTGELF
v_call: TRBV7-2
clone_size: -
j_call: TRBJ2-2

cdr3_aa: ASTQDRGDIQY
v_call: TRBV2
clone_size: -
j_call: TRBJ2-4

cdr3_aa: ASSLQTTNEKLF
v_call: TRBV7-8
clone_size: -
j_call: TRBJ1-4